The T cell receptor beta chain under discussion was sequenced for a study of T cell changes during pregnancy in multiple sclerosis. Libraries were prepared by immunoSEQ multiplex PCR; TCRdb keeps only in-frame clonotypes and omits some of them. The sample holds around 16,000 clones, around 83% seen once. V gave up 1 base and J gave up 4 bases; unmatched junction bases: 1. The CDR3 sequence is 15 residues long. The germline gives CDR1 SGHVS, CDR2 FQNEAQ. This receptor was obtained from a female donor in good health, enrolled as a control in a pregnancy study. The genes are TRBV7-8 and TRBJ2-5; 12 bases are shared with TRBD2. The source was CD8+ T cells from peripheral blood mononuclear cells, collected after pregnancy. CDR3 loop: CASSLETSGGETQYF. The CDR3 nucleotides are TGTGCCAGCAGCTTAGAGACTAGCGGGGGAGAGACCCAGTACTTC.